A single sample is the source of the 17 T cell receptor beta chains below, sequenced in a study of T-cell reconstitution after alpha-beta-depleted transplantation in children. Preparing the TCRbeta library involved the use of unique molecular identifiers. TCRdb fed the PCR reads into MiXCR, producing one record per CDR3 protein. Among just under 350,000 distinct CDR3 sequences listed, around 15% were seen once. The sample here was PBMCs, mostly from graft donor cells, taken 360 days after TCRalphabeta/CD19-depleted stem cell transplant. Receptor source: a male patient aged 2-15 years who had a stem cell transplant for acute lymphoblastic leukemia, so the T cells may come from the graft donor.

This clonotype was counted between two and nine times. This chain joins TRBV7-3 and TRBJ2-1; D possibly matches TRBD1 or TRBD2 (6 bases each). The CDR3 has 13 residues. Germline CDR1 SGHTA, CDR2 FQGTGA. The V gene lost 3 bases and the J gene lost 9 bases, with 12 bases spanning the gap. CDR3 loop: CASSLEGVGEQFF. The CDR3 nucleotides are TGTGCCAGCAGCTTGGAGGGGGTGGGTGAGCAGTTCTTC.

The V and J genes are TRBV10-3 and TRBJ2-3; D is ambiguous. Germline values: CDR1 ENHRY, CDR2 SYGVKD. V was trimmed by 4 bases and J by 2 bases, leaving 10 bases between them. The CDR3 covers 14 residues. CDR3 region: CAISGYPNTDTQYF. As DNA, the CDR3 is TGTGCCATCAGTGGCTACCCGAACACAGATACGCAGTATTTT.

This chain links TRBV29-1 with TRBJ2-2; 14 bases agree with TRBD2. The CDR3 length is 15 residues. Trimming removed 4 bases from V and 6 bases from J; junction bases left unmatched: 4. Germline V gene lookup returns CDR1 SQVTM and CDR2 ANQGSEA. CDR3 amino acids: CSVVTSGGGPGELFF. CDR3 DNA sequence: TGCAGCGTTGTGACTAGCGGGGGGGGGCCCGGGGAGCTGTTTTTT.

The chain's CDR3 is CSARHTGPGTQYF. The CDR3 bases are TGCAGTGCTCGCCATACAGGTCCGGGGACCCAGTACTTC. The V gene is TRBV20-1, the J gene TRBJ2-5, with D possibly matching TRBD1 (5 bases). The CDR3 runs 13 residues. CDR1 and CDR2 (germline): DFQATT, SNEGSKA (reference sequence). The ends were cut back, 5 bases at V and 7 bases at J, with 17 bases in the middle.

In this sample, this clonotype turned up a few times. The chain is built from TRBV29-1 and TRBJ2-1; D is tentatively TRBD1 or TRBD2 (5 bases each). Between the trimmed V and J ends, which lost 5 bases and 8 bases, there was a span of 13 bases. Germline CDR1 reads SQVTM; CDR2 reads ANQGSEA. The CDR3 is made up of 12 amino acids. The chain's CDR3 is CSVLLLGDEQFF. In DNA form, the CDR3 reads TGCAGCGTTTTGTTGTTGGGGGATGAGCAGTTCTTC.

The chain employs TRBV20-1 and TRBJ2-3, with D tentatively TRBD2 (6 bases). Germline V lookup: CDR1 DFQATT, CDR2 SNEGSKA (reference sequence). The CDR3 loop spans 16 amino acids. V was pared by 6 bases and J by 5 bases, with 24 bases between. The CDR3 coding sequence is TGCAGTGCCGAACACAGCAGGAGGGGCTTGATAGATACGCAGTATTTT. This encodes CSAEHSRRGLIDTQYF.

In this sample, this clonotype turned up a few times. The rearrangement uses TRBV9 and TRBJ2-1; D perhaps matches TRBD2 (5 bases). The CDR3 is made up of 15 amino acids. Deletions cut 2 bases from V and 0 bases from J, with 9 bases between. Germline CDR1 reads SGDLS; CDR2 reads YYNGEE. The CDR3 DNA follows: TGTGCCAGCAGCGTTCTAGGGAGCTCCTACAATGAGCAGTTCTTC. It codes for CASSVLGSSYNEQFF.

This chain links TRBV2 with TRBJ1-5; D ambiguous. The V end was cut by 8 bases, the J end by 0 bases, with 14 bases between. The CDR3 runs to 15 residues. CDR1 and CDR2 from the germline V gene are SNHLY and FYNNEI. CDR3 DNA sequence: TGTGCCAGCGGCCCACCACCATATAGCAATCAGCCCCAGCATTTT. Its translation is CASGPPPYSNQPQHF.

Many counts were recorded for this clonotype. V is TRBV4-2 and J is TRBJ2-1, with TRBD2 matching over 10 bases. V lost 1 base to trimming and J lost 5 bases; unmatched junction nucleotides: 11. CDR1 and CDR2 (germline): LGHNA, YNFKEQ. The CDR3 totals 18 residues. The CDR3 DNA reads as TGTGCCAGCAGCCAAGCAACCGGGACTAGCGCCCCCCACAATGAGCAGTTCTTC. Its translation: CASSQATGTSAPHNEQFF.

The J gene is TRBJ2-5, the V gene TRBV2, with D perhaps matching TRBD1 or TRBD2 (6 bases each). The CDR3 totals 15 residues. Trimming stripped 2 bases from V and 2 bases from J, with 12 bases between. Germline lookup yields CDR1 SNHLY and CDR2 FYNNEI. The CDR3 DNA is TGTGCCAGCAGTGAATCCTGGGGGGCTCAAGAGACCCAGTACTTC. Translated: CASSESWGAQETQYF. Looking up the rest from reference TRBV2 and TRBJ2-5 gives the full variable domain: EPEVTQTPSHQVTQMGQEVILRCVPISNHLYFYWYRQILGQKVEFLVSFYNNEISEKSEIFDDQFSVERPDGSNFTLKIRSTKLEDSAMYFCASSESWGAQETQYFGPGTRLLVL.

J is TRBJ2-7 and V is TRBV12-3 or TRBV12-4, with 10 bases lining up with TRBD2. J was trimmed by 3 bases and V by 6 bases; bases with no gene match: 11. The length of the CDR3 is 16 residues. CDR3 residues: CASSRPPGTSDYEQYF. The CDR3 DNA is TGTGCCAGCAGCCGCCCCCCCGGGACTAGCGACTACGAGCAGTACTTC.

The chain couples TRBV28 to TRBJ2-7; 10 bases line up with TRBD2. CDR1 and CDR2 from the germline V gene are MDHEN and SYDVKM. The CDR3 totals 16 residues. Trimming cost V 4 bases and J 4 bases; bases outside gene matches: 10. CDR3 coding DNA: TGTGCCAGCAGTTACCCTCTAGCGGGAGAGGCTTACGAGCAGTACTTC. Translation: CASSYPLAGEAYEQYF.

This clonotype showed up just a few times. The V and J genes are TRBV28 and TRBJ2-7, with a tentative D call TRBD1 (6 bases). V was cut by 6 bases and J by 2 bases, with 11 bases left in between. The CDR3 is made up of 13 amino acids. Germline values: CDR1 MDHEN, CDR2 SYDVKM. CDR3 bases: TGTGCCAGCAGGCCCGGGACAACCTACGAGCAGTACTTC. Translated: CASRPGTTYEQYF.

This clonotype was seen a handful of times. J is TRBJ2-1 and V is TRBV2; 7 nucleotides match TRBD2. CDR3 length: 16 amino acids. V lost 9 bases, J lost 1 base, and 12 bases stayed unmatched. Germline values: CDR1 SNHLY, CDR2 FYNNEI. CDR3: CASQLAGGLSYNEQFF. DNA of the CDR3: TGTGCCAGTCAATTAGCCGGGGGGTTGTCCTACAATGAGCAGTTCTTC.

This clonotype showed up just a few times. The chain uses TRBV7-3 and TRBJ2-7, with D perhaps matching TRBD1 or TRBD2 (5 bases each). Trimming stripped 4 bases from V and 9 bases from J, with 16 bases between. Germline V gene lookup returns CDR1 SGHTA and CDR2 FQGTGA. This CDR3 is 13 amino acids long. The CDR3: CASSSGPLSGQYF. The CDR3, as DNA: TGTGCCAGCAGCTCGGGACCCCTTAGTGGGCAGTACTTC.

The V call is TRBV12-3 or TRBV12-4, the J call TRBJ2-1, with 8 bases fitting TRBD2. This CDR3 is 12 amino acids long. V was clipped by 10 bases and J by 6 bases; unmatched bases: 5. CDR3 coding DNA: TGTGCCACCTTAGCGGGAAGCAATGAGCAGTTCTTC. Residues: CATLAGSNEQFF.

The chain has TRBV7-2 and TRBJ2-7; 9 nucleotides align to TRBD2. Germline V lookup: CDR1 SGHTA, CDR2 FQGNSA. The CDR3 runs 17 residues. After removal of 5 bases from V and 2 bases from J, the junction contained 13 bases not matched to a gene. In DNA form, the CDR3 reads TGTGCCAGCAGCACCAGACTAGCGGATACCTCCCCCTACGAGCAGTACTTC. Protein: CASSTRLADTSPYEQYF.